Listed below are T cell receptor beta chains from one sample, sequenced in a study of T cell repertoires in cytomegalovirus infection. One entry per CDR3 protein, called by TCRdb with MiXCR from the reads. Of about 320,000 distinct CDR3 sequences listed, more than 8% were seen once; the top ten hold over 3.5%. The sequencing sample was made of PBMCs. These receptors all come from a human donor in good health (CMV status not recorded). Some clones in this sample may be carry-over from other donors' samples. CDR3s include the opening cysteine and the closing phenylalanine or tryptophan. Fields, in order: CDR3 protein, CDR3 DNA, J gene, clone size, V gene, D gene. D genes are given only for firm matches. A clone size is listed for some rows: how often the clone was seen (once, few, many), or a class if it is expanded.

CDR3aa: CASSDTRTASSGNTIYF
CDR3nt: TGTGCCAGCAGTGACACCCGGACAGCAAGCTCTGGAAACACCATATATTTT
j_gene: TRBJ1-3
abundance: many
v_gene: TRBV28
d_gene: .

CDR3aa: CASSGGWARGTQYF
CDR3nt: TGTGCCAGCAGTGGGGGGTGGGCCCGGGGGACCCAGTACTTC
j_gene: TRBJ2-5
abundance: .
v_gene: TRBV12-3/TRBV12-4
d_gene: .

CDR3aa: CASSSYTEAFF
CDR3nt: TGTGCCAGCAGCTCATACACTGAAGCTTTCTTT
j_gene: TRBJ1-1
abundance: many
v_gene: TRBV7-9
d_gene: .

CDR3aa: CASSKDRTYSNQPQHF
CDR3nt: TGTGCCAGCAGTAAAGACAGGACCTATAGCAATCAGCCCCAGCATTTT
j_gene: TRBJ1-5
abundance: many
v_gene: TRBV2
d_gene: .

CDR3aa: CASSPAAGMGGNQPQQF
CDR3nt: TGTGCCAGCAGCCCAGCGGCGGGAATGGGGGGCAATCAGCCCCAGCAGTTT
j_gene: TRBJ1-5
abundance: .
v_gene: TRBV7-6
d_gene: .

CDR3aa: CASSTYPGQGISETQYF
CDR3nt: TGTGCCAGCAGTACATACCCGGGACAAGGAATTTCGGAGACCCAGTACTTC
j_gene: TRBJ2-5
abundance: .
v_gene: TRBV6-6
d_gene: .

CDR3aa: CASSPSWTREQFF
CDR3nt: TGTGCCAGCAGTCCCTCTTGGACTAGAGAGCAGTTCTTC
j_gene: TRBJ2-1
abundance: few
v_gene: TRBV27
d_gene: TRBD2

CDR3aa: CASSPSLGNTIYF
CDR3nt: TGTGCCAGCAGCCCCTCGCTTGGAAACACCATATATTTT
j_gene: TRBJ1-3
abundance: once
v_gene: TRBV7-4
d_gene: .

CDR3aa: CASRPLGGPGTEQYF
CDR3nt: TGTGCCAGCAGGCCCCTAGGAGGTCCGGGGACCGAGCAGTACTTC
j_gene: TRBJ2-7
abundance: many
v_gene: TRBV27
d_gene: .

CDR3aa: CASSLIFQNTEAFF
CDR3nt: TGTGCCAGCAGCTTAATTTTTCAGAACACTGAAGCTTTCTTT
j_gene: TRBJ1-1
abundance: many
v_gene: TRBV7-2
d_gene: .

CDR3aa: CASSSQGGSEKLFF
CDR3nt: TGTGCCAGCAGTTCACAGGGGGGGAGTGAAAAACTGTTTTTT
j_gene: TRBJ1-4
abundance: many
v_gene: TRBV6-6
d_gene: TRBD1

CDR3aa: CSARVDGTDTQYF
CDR3nt: TGCAGTGCTAGAGTCGACGGCACAGATACGCAGTATTTT
j_gene: TRBJ2-3
abundance: few
v_gene: TRBV20-1
d_gene: .

CDR3aa: CASSLSAGQGRSPLHF
CDR3nt: TGTGCCAGCAGCTTGTCCGCGGGACAGGGCCGGTCACCCCTCCACTTT
j_gene: TRBJ1-6
abundance: many
v_gene: TRBV5-4
d_gene: TRBD1

CDR3aa: CASSSQPGTALYEQYF
CDR3nt: TGTGCCAGCAGCTCCCAACCCGGGACAGCTCTTTACGAGCAGTACTTC
j_gene: TRBJ2-7
abundance: many
v_gene: TRBV7-2
d_gene: TRBD1

CDR3aa: CASSLGQNYGYTF
CDR3nt: TGTGCCAGCAGCTTAGGGCAGAACTATGGCTACACCTTC
j_gene: TRBJ1-2
abundance: many
v_gene: TRBV7-2
d_gene: .

CDR3aa: CASSYRGGQGIHNEQFF
CDR3nt: TGTGCCAGCAGTTACCGGGGCGGACAGGGGATTCACAATGAGCAGTTCTTC
j_gene: TRBJ2-1
abundance: few
v_gene: TRBV6-5
d_gene: TRBD1

CDR3aa: CASSQQAGGPEAFF
CDR3nt: TGTGCCAGCAGCCAGCAGGCGGGTGGGCCTGAAGCTTTCTTT
j_gene: TRBJ1-1
abundance: many
v_gene: TRBV7-2
d_gene: .

CDR3aa: CASSPQGGAEQYF
CDR3nt: TGTGCCAGCTCACCCCAGGGCGGCGCGGAGCAGTACTTC
j_gene: TRBJ2-7
abundance: .
v_gene: TRBV18
d_gene: .